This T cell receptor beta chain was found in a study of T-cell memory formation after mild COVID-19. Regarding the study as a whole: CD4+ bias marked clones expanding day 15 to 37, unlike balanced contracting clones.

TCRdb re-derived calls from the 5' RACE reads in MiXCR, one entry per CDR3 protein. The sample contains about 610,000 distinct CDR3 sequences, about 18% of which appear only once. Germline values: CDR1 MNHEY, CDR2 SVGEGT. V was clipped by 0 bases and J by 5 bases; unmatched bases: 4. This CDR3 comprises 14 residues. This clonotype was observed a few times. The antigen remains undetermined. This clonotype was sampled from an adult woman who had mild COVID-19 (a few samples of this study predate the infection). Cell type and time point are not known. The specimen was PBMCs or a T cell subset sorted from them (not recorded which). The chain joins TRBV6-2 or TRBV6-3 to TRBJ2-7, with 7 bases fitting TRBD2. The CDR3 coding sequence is TGTGCCAGCAGTTACTCTCTTCGGGAGGACGAGCAGTACTTC. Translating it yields CASSYSLREDEQYF.